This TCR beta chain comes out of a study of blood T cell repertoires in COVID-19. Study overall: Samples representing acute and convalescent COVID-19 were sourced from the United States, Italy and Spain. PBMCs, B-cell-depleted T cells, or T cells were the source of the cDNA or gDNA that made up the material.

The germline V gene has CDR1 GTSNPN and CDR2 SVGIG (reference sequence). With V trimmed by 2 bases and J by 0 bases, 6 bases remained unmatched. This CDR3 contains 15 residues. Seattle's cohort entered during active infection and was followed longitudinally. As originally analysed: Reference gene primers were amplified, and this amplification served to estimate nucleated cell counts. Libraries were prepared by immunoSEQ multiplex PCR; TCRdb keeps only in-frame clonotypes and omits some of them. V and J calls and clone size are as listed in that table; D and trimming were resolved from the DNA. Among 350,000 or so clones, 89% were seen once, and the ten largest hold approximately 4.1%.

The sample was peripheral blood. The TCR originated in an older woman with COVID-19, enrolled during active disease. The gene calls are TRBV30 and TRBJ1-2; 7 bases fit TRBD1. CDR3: CAWSTPDRANYGYTF. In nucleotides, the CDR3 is TGTGCCTGGAGTACCCCCGACAGGGCTAACTATGGCTACACCTTC. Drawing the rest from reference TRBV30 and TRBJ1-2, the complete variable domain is SQTIHQWPATLVQPVGSPLSLECTVEGTSNPNLYWYRQAAGRGLQLLFYSVGIGQISSEVPQNLSASRPQDRQFILSSKKLLLSDSGFYLCAWSTPDRANYGYTFGSGTRLTVV.